This entry lists 32 T cell receptor beta chains sequenced from one sample in a study of T-cell memory formation after mild COVID-19 (dated by TCRdb to about 2021). Libraries were built with 5' RACE. Instrument used: Illumina NovaSeq 6000. TCRdb trimmed public reads at Q25 via fastp, called clones via MiXCR and kept in-frame beta chains. Here each entry gathers all rows of one CDR3 protein and keeps the most common genes and DNA. The sample table contains a few hundred thousand distinct CDR3 sequences; only one count was recorded for around 17% of them. The top ten clones comprise roughly 23% of the sample. Source material: PBMCs or a T cell subset sorted from them (not recorded which). All receptors derive from a man aged 18 to 29 who had mild COVID-19 (a few samples of this study predate the infection). The sample titles of this study are shuffled in the database, so cell type and time point are left out; the donor was told from shared clones.

This clonotype was counted between two and nine times. The chain has TRBV7-3 and TRBJ1-2; D perhaps matches TRBD1 (6 bases). The V end lost 4 bases, the J end lost 6 bases, and 12 bases lay between the germline ends. In germline, CDR1 is SGHTA, CDR2 FQGTGA. The CDR3 runs 13 residues. The CDR3 coding sequence is TGTGCCAGCAGCTCCAATGGGGGGCATGGCTACACCTTC. This encodes CASSSNGGHGYTF.

This rearrangement joins TRBV6-5 to TRBJ2-7; no clear D gene. V gave up 0 bases and J gave up 1 base, with 10 bases separating them. The CDR3 sequence is 15 residues long. Germline values: CDR1 MNHEY, CDR2 SVGAGI. CDR3 nucleotides: TGTGCCAGCAGTTACTCACCCGGTCCGTCCTACGAGCAGTACTTC. Its protein is CASSYSPGPSYEQYF.

V usage is TRBV6-5 and J usage is TRBJ2-1; 7 bases agree with TRBD2. The CDR3 has 14 amino acids. Germline V gene data show CDR1 as MNHEY and CDR2 as SVGAGI. With V trimmed by 6 bases and J by 5 bases, 7 bases remained unmatched. The CDR3 here is CASRVIAGDNEQFF. The CDR3 nucleotides read TGTGCCAGCAGAGTAATAGCGGGTGACAATGAGCAGTTCTTC.

This clonotype was found many times. The chain is built from TRBV5-1 and TRBJ1-1; 8 positions agree with TRBD1. Germline CDR1 reads SGHRS; CDR2 reads YFSETQ. The CDR3 is 15 amino acids. Trimming took 4 bases from V and 1 from J; bases not matched to a gene: 6. The CDR3, as DNA: TGCGCCAGCAGCAAGGACAGGGTTACGAACACTGAAGCTTTCTTT. It yields the protein CASSKDRVTNTEAFF.

This clonotype came up a few times. V usage is TRBV9 and J usage is TRBJ2-1; 9 bases line up with TRBD2. Germline V gene lookup returns CDR1 SGDLS and CDR2 YYNGEE. The J segment lost 6 bases and the V segment lost 4 bases, leaving 8 bases of the junction unmatched. This CDR3 is built from 15 residues. DNA for the CDR3: TGTGCCAGCAGCTCCCGCGGGGGGGCCGGCAATGAGCAGTTCTTC. As protein: CASSSRGGAGNEQFF. Complete variable domain (other parts from reference TRBV9 and TRBJ2-1): DSGVTQTPKHLITATGQRVTLRCSPRSGDLSVYWYQQSLDQGLQFLIQYYNGEERAKGNILERFSAQQFPDLHSELNLSSLELGDSALYFCASSSRGGAGNEQFFGPGTRLTVL.

This clonotype has just a few counts. The chain combines TRBV12-3 or TRBV12-4 with TRBJ1-1, with D possibly TRBD1 on 6 matching bases. The CDR3 consists of 14 residues. Deletions cut 6 bases from V and 1 base from J, with 12 bases between. The CDR3, as DNA: TGTGCCAGCAGCGATCAGGGGACGAACACTGAAGCTTTCTTT. Protein product: CASSDQGTNTEAFF.

This clonotype was seen more than once but under ten times. This chain uses TRBV15 with TRBJ2-1; D remains ambiguous. Germline lookup yields CDR1 LNHNV and CDR2 YYDKDF (reference sequence). The CDR3 consists of 15 residues. The V and J ends lost 0 bases and 9 bases respectively, with 15 bases between them. The CDR3 bases are TGTGCCACCAGCAGAGATTATCTACCTACGGGTGAGCAGTTCTTC. Translation gives CATSRDYLPTGEQFF. The variable domain in full, with the rest retrieved from reference TRBV15 and TRBJ2-1, is DAMVIQNPRYQVTQFGKPVTLSCSQTLNHNVMYWYQQKSSQAPKLLFHYYDKDFNNEADTPDNFQSRRPNTSFCFLDIRSPGLGDTAMYLCATSRDYLPTGEQFFGPGTRLTVL.

The genes are TRBV27 and TRBJ2-2; TRBD1 is a possible D gene (7 bases). V was shortened by 8 bases and J by 0 bases, with 13 bases between the two germline ends. The CDR3 is 15 amino acids. From germline, CDR1 is MNHEY and CDR2 SMNVEV (reference sequence). CDR3 residues: CASGQGGSNTGELFF. The CDR3 nucleotides read TGTGCCAGCGGGCAGGGGGGTTCGAACACCGGGGAGCTGTTTTTT.

This clonotype occurred a few times. The J gene is TRBJ2-2, the V gene TRBV29-1, with D perhaps TRBD1 (5 bases). This CDR3 contains 14 residues. V lost 4 bases and J 1 base, leaving 10 bases between the germline ends. Germline CDR1 reads SQVTM; CDR2 reads ANQGSEA. The CDR3 is CSVAWQGNTGELFF. The CDR3 DNA reads TGCAGCGTTGCATGGCAGGGGAACACCGGGGAGCTGTTTTTT.

V usage is TRBV19 and J usage is TRBJ2-1; TRBD1 might be the D (6 bases). Trimming left V 5 bases short and J 5 bases short, with 13 bases between. CDR1 and CDR2 (germline): LNHDA, SQIVND (reference sequence). CDR3 length: 14 residues. The CDR3 is CASSYRVGNNEQFF. The DNA for the CDR3 is TGTGCCAGTAGTTACAGGGTTGGTAACAATGAGCAGTTCTTC.

The genes are TRBV7-8 and TRBJ2-7; TRBD1 might be the D (6 bases). This CDR3 is built from 15 residues. The V gene's germline CDR1 is SGHVS and CDR2 FQNEAQ. V was clipped by 5 bases and J by 2 bases, with 16 bases between them. In DNA, the CDR3 is TGTGCCAGCAGCGAAAAGCGACAGGAACCCTACGAGCAGTACGTC. This gives the protein CASSEKRQEPYEQYV.

CDR3 loop: CSVGFGHKETQYF. For the CDR3, the DNA is TGCAGCGTTGGTTTCGGCCACAAAGAGACCCAGTACTTC. The chain uses TRBV29-1 and TRBJ2-5; D is uncertain. The germline CDR1 and CDR2 sequences are SQVTM and ANQGSEA. Trimming took 4 bases from V and 3 from J, leaving 12 bases between them. This CDR3 is built from 13 residues.

This sequence joins TRBV6-1 and TRBJ2-3; D is unclear. Per the germline V gene, CDR1 is MNHNS and CDR2 is SASEGT. The CDR3 totals 15 residues. Between the trimmed V and J ends, which lost 2 bases and 0 bases, there was a span of 9 bases. In DNA, the CDR3 is TGTGCCAGCAGTGAAAAGGGCGGCAGCACAGATACGCAGTATTTT. Amino acid sequence: CASSEKGGSTDTQYF.

The genes are TRBV27 and TRBJ2-7; no definite D call. V was cut by 2 bases and J by 0 bases, with 5 bases left in between. This CDR3 is 13 amino acids long. CDR1 MNHEY and CDR2 SMNVEV come from the germline V gene (reference sequence). As DNA, the CDR3 is TGTGCCAGCAGTTTACGCGACTCCTACGAGCAGTACTTC. Its translation is CASSLRDSYEQYF.

This chain connects TRBV7-9 to TRBJ2-7, with D perhaps being TRBD1 or TRBD2 (5 bases each). The CDR3 sequence is 17 residues long. The germline V gene encodes CDR1 SEHNR and CDR2 FQNEAQ (reference sequence). Trimming shortened V by 5 bases and J by 1 base, and 21 bases separated the two germline ends. The CDR3 loop is CASSLRPTAEGSYEQYF. The CDR3 DNA is TGTGCCAGCAGCCTTCGCCCCACAGCCGAGGGGTCCTACGAGCAGTACTTC.

This CDR3 is CASSLRQDYYEQYF. CDR3 DNA: TGTGCCAGCAGCTTGCGACAGGATTACTACGAGCAGTACTTC. J is TRBJ2-7 and V is TRBV7-9; D possibly corresponds to TRBD1 (6 bases). The V end lost 3 bases, the J end lost 3 bases, and 12 bases lay between the germline ends. CDR3 length: 14 residues. CDR1 and CDR2 from the germline V gene are SEHNR and FQNEAQ (reference sequence).

The rearrangement uses TRBV5-1 and TRBJ2-5, with 10 bases fitting TRBD2. The length of the CDR3 is 15 residues. Per germline, CDR1 SGHRS and CDR2 YFSETQ. V dropped 2 bases and J dropped 1; count of bases not matched to a gene: 2. The CDR3 loop reads CASSFSGGTQETQYF. For the CDR3, the DNA is TGCGCCAGCAGCTTTAGCGGGGGGACCCAAGAGACCCAGTACTTC.

With respect to this clonotype: At one boundary the junction diverges from the germline segment, which might be a read error. The genes are TRBV6-1 and TRBJ2-5; possible D gene TRBD2, 6 bases. This CDR3 is 13 amino acids long. CDR1 MNHNS and CDR2 SASEGT come from the germline V gene. CDR3 sequence (DNA): TGTGCCAGCATCCTTGGGGGGAAGGGGACCAAGTACTTC. Translating it yields CASILGGKGTKYF.

This clonotype was observed a few times. The rearrangement links TRBV6-6 to TRBJ1-2; 10 bases agree with TRBD1. The germline CDR1 and CDR2 sequences are MNHNY and SVGAGI (reference sequence). This CDR3 has 13 residues. V shed 6 bases and J 8 bases; nucleotides not matched to a gene: 6. DNA for the CDR3: TGTGCCAGCAGGAGACAGGGGGCGCAGGGCTACACCTTC. It yields the protein CASRRQGAQGYTF.

This clonotype appeared a few times. J is TRBJ1-1 and V is TRBV29-1; TRBD1 might be the D (6 bases). This CDR3 region has 13 residues. V shed 7 bases and J shed 5 bases, with 17 bases lying between them. CDR1 is SQVTM, CDR2 ANQGSEA, per germline. CDR3 loop: CSADTGTWTEAFF. CDR3 nucleotide sequence: TGCAGCGCCGATACAGGGACCTGGACTGAAGCTTTCTTT. Full variable domain (outside the CDR3, taken from reference TRBV29-1 and TRBJ1-1): SAVISQKPSRDICQRGTSLTIQCQVDSQVTMMFWYRQQPGQSLTLIATANQGSEATYESGFVIDKFPISRPNLTFSTLTVSNMSPEDSSIYLCSADTGTWTEAFFGQGTRLTVV.

This clonotype was seen at least ten times. The chain carries TRBV5-5 and TRBJ2-3; maybe TRBD2 (6 bases). Deletions cut 3 bases from V and 4 bases from J, with 18 bases between. The CDR3 has 16 amino acids. Germline CDR1 reads SGHKS; CDR2 reads YYEKEE (reference sequence). In nucleotides, the CDR3 is TGTGCCAGCAGCTGGAGGGGCCTAGCGTGGTCAGATACGCAGTATTTT. It translates to CASSWRGLAWSDTQYF.

J is TRBJ2-5 and V is TRBV7-9, with TRBD2 matching 8 bases. Trimming removed 4 bases from V and 5 bases from J; junction bases left unmatched: 9. Germline V gives CDR1 SEHNR, CDR2 FQNEAQ (reference sequence). This CDR3 region has 15 residues. The CDR3 reads CASSSRGGLRETQYF. The CDR3 DNA is TGTGCCAGCAGCTCCCGGGGGGGGTTGAGGGAGACCCAGTACTTC.

The gene calls are TRBV20-1 and TRBJ2-3, with TRBD1 matching over 11 bases. From germline, CDR1 is DFQATT and CDR2 SNEGSKA (reference sequence). This CDR3 spans 17 amino acids. V was pared by 3 bases and J by 6 bases, with 14 bases of the junction left unmatched. CDR3 bases: TGCAGTGCTAGGGTGGGACAAGGGACAGGGGGTTTGGATACGCAGTATTTT. This codes for CSARVGQGTGGLDTQYF.

This clonotype appeared a few times. The rearrangement links TRBV6-5 to TRBJ2-3; 9 bases align to TRBD2. Losses at the gene ends were 0 bases for V and 4 bases for J; bases not matched to a gene: 17. Per germline, CDR1 MNHEY and CDR2 SVGAGI. The CDR3 consists of 20 residues. CDR3 DNA sequence: TGTGCCAGCAGTTACTCGAACCCGGCTAGCGGGGCCCCCGGCGCAGATACGCAGTATTTT. This encodes CASSYSNPASGAPGADTQYF.

This chain links TRBV7-9 with TRBJ2-7; 10 bases fit TRBD1. Germline lookup yields CDR1 SEHNR and CDR2 FQNEAQ (reference sequence). The junction had 3 bases not matched to a gene; V was cut back by 5 bases and J by 5 bases. The CDR3 extends over 13 amino acids. The CDR3 sequence is CASSGTGANEQYF. In nucleotides, the CDR3 is TGTGCCAGCAGCGGGACAGGGGCAAACGAGCAGTACTTC. Drawing the rest from reference TRBV7-9 and TRBJ2-7, the complete variable domain is DTGVSQNPRHKITKRGQNVTFRCDPISEHNRLYWYRQTLGQGPEFLTYFQNEAQLEKSRLLSDRFSAERPKGSFSTLEIQRTEQGDSAMYLCASSGTGANEQYFGPGTRLTVT.

This clonotype was seen a handful of times. The chain couples TRBV20-1 to TRBJ1-1, with D unclear. From germline, CDR1 is DFQATT and CDR2 SNEGSKA (reference sequence). V was pared by 1 base and J by 1 base, with 10 bases between. CDR3 length: 14 amino acids. In DNA form, the CDR3 reads TGCAGTGCTAGAGGGCCGACGGGGAACACTGAAGCTTTCTTT. Protein product: CSARGPTGNTEAFF.

The chain joins TRBV29-1 to TRBJ2-5; TRBD2 agrees at 9 bases. The trim removed 6 bases at V and 2 bases at J, leaving 4 bases unmatched. Germline V gives CDR1 SQVTM, CDR2 ANQGSEA. The CDR3 has 13 amino acids. The DNA for the CDR3 is TGCAGCGTGCCGGGACTAGCTCAAGAGACCCAGTACTTC. This codes for CSVPGLAQETQYF.

V gene TRBV28 combines with J gene TRBJ2-7, with 8 bases lining up with TRBD1. Germline CDR1 is MDHEN and CDR2 is SYDVKM. This CDR3 is 15 amino acids long. Trimming at V came to 5 bases and at J to 0 bases, leaving 6 bases not matched to a gene. For the CDR3, the DNA is TGTGCCAGCAGTCCGGGACAGGCGAGCTCCTACGAGCAGTACGTC. Protein: CASSPGQASSYEQYV.

The J gene is TRBJ2-7, the V gene TRBV5-6, with D maybe TRBD1 (6 bases). The CDR3 loop spans 13 amino acids. With 2 bases removed from V and 11 bases from J, the gap between germline ends came to 17 bases. Germline CDR1 and CDR2: SGHDT and YYEEEE. The CDR3 nucleotides read TGTGCCAGCAGCTTCTCGCAGGGGTTATTGGAGTACGTC. Residues: CASSFSQGLLEYV.

In its sample, this clonotype was seen a few times. The J gene is TRBJ1-5, the V gene TRBV5-1, with D tentatively TRBD1 (5 bases). The CDR3 is made up of 14 amino acids. Germline loops: CDR1 SGHRS, CDR2 YFSETQ. Trimming cost V 4 bases and J 6 bases, with 14 bases left between them. CDR3 in amino acids: CASSPDGGAQPQHF. The DNA of the CDR3 is TGCGCCAGCAGCCCGGACGGGGGAGCTCAGCCCCAGCATTTT.

This clonotype was seen only a few times. V usage is TRBV7-9 and J usage is TRBJ2-3; D perhaps matches TRBD2 (5 bases). Trimming left V 5 bases short and J 0 bases short, with 15 bases between. Germline-derived CDR1 and CDR2 are SEHNR and FQNEAQ (reference sequence). The CDR3 has 16 amino acids. This chain's CDR3 is CASSRMLTTSTDTQYF. CDR3 in DNA: TGTGCCAGCAGCCGGATGCTGACTACTAGCACAGATACGCAGTATTTT.

CDR3 nucleotide sequence: TGCGCCAGCACCCTGGGGACCGCTTGGGGCAATGAGCAGTTCTTC. Translating gives CASTLGTAWGNEQFF. The chain is built from TRBV5-1 and TRBJ2-1; D is tentatively TRBD1 or TRBD2 (5 bases each). The CDR3 loop spans 15 amino acids. Germline CDR1 is SGHRS and CDR2 is YFSETQ. The V end lost 6 bases, the J end lost 6 bases, and 19 bases lay between the germline ends.